The rows below give T cell receptor beta chains drawn from one sample of a study of metastatic and nonmetastatic thyroid tumors. MiXCR was used by TCRdb to re-call the PCR reads. The sample holds some 17,000 clones; roughly 22% are singletons and the top ten take about a fifth. Source material: adjacent normal tissue. All receptors derive from a female donor with papillary thyroid cancer or a benign thyroid nodule (not recorded which). Some clones in this sample may be carry-over from other donors' samples. CDR3s include the opening cysteine and the closing phenylalanine or tryptophan. Fields, in order: clone size, J gene, V gene, D gene, CDR3 length, CDR3 protein, CDR3 DNA. D genes are given only for firm matches. Part of the rows lack a size; the others show once, few, many or a class for expanded clones.

clone size: many
J gene: TRBJ2-7
V gene: TRBV6-1
D gene: TRBD1
CDR3 length: 14
CDR3 protein: CASSLGQELGEQYF
CDR3 DNA: TGTGCCAGCAGTTTGGGACAGGAACTGGGCGAGCAGTACTTC

clone size: few
J gene: TRBJ1-3
V gene: TRBV11-2
D gene: .
CDR3 length: 15
CDR3 protein: CASSFGTLSGNTIYF
CDR3 DNA: TGTGCCAGCAGCTTTGGGACGCTTTCTGGAAACACCATATATTTT

clone size: .
J gene: TRBJ2-2
V gene: TRBV20-1
D gene: .
CDR3 length: 14
CDR3 protein: CSARDRTAGGELFF
CDR3 DNA: TGCAGTGCTAGAGATCGGACGGCCGGTGGGGAGCTGTTTTTT

clone size: few
J gene: TRBJ2-1
V gene: TRBV20-1
D gene: TRBD2
CDR3 length: 15
CDR3 protein: CSARDLGLSRNEQFF
CDR3 DNA: TGCAGTGCTAGAGATCTGGGACTAAGTCGGAATGAGCAGTTCTTC

clone size: .
J gene: TRBJ1-3
V gene: TRBV7-2
D gene: TRBD1
CDR3 length: 15
CDR3 protein: CASSSYGTAGNTIYF
CDR3 DNA: TGTGCCAGCAGCTCGTACGGGACAGCTGGAAACACCATATATTTT

clone size: few
J gene: TRBJ1-4
V gene: TRBV20-1
D gene: .
CDR3 length: 15
CDR3 protein: CSARDPRGSNEKLFF
CDR3 DNA: TGCAGTGCTAGAGATCCCAGGGGTTCTAATGAAAAACTGTTTTTT

clone size: .
J gene: TRBJ2-7
V gene: TRBV6-1
D gene: .
CDR3 length: 13
CDR3 protein: CASSRQVGYGQYF
CDR3 DNA: TGTGCCAGCAGTCGACAGGTCGGCTACGGGCAGTACTTC

clone size: few
J gene: TRBJ1-2
V gene: TRBV6-6
D gene: TRBD1
CDR3 length: 13
CDR3 protein: CASSYSTGVGYTF
CDR3 DNA: TGTGCCAGCAGTTACTCCACAGGGGTCGGCTACACCTTC

clone size: few
J gene: TRBJ2-7
V gene: TRBV12-3/TRBV12-4
D gene: .
CDR3 length: 12
CDR3 protein: CASRATGYEQYF
CDR3 DNA: TGTGCCAGCAGGGCCACTGGCTACGAGCAGTACTTC

clone size: .
J gene: TRBJ2-3
V gene: TRBV11-2
D gene: TRBD2
CDR3 length: 15
CDR3 protein: CASSLDSRGVDTQYF
CDR3 DNA: TGTGCCAGCAGCTTAGATTCCCGGGGGGTAGATACGCAGTATTTT

clone size: few
J gene: TRBJ1-5
V gene: TRBV2
D gene: .
CDR3 length: 15
CDR3 protein: CASSVTDMGNQPQHF
CDR3 DNA: TGTGCCAGCAGTGTAACTGACATGGGCAATCAGCCCCAGCATTTT

clone size: .
J gene: TRBJ1-6
V gene: TRBV7-9
D gene: .
CDR3 length: 15
CDR3 protein: CASSQGSSYNSPLHF
CDR3 DNA: TGTGCCAGCAGTCAGGGAAGCTCCTATAATTCACCCCTCCACTTT

clone size: .
J gene: TRBJ1-1
V gene: TRBV29-1
D gene: .
CDR3 length: 12
CDR3 protein: CSVQPRNTEAFF
CDR3 DNA: TGCAGCGTTCAACCCCGGAACACTGAAGCTTTCTTT

clone size: few
J gene: TRBJ1-4
V gene: TRBV6-1
D gene: TRBD1
CDR3 length: 15
CDR3 protein: CASRPQGAANEKLFF
CDR3 DNA: TGTGCCAGCAGGCCCCAGGGGGCAGCTAATGAAAAACTGTTTTTT

clone size: .
J gene: TRBJ1-1
V gene: TRBV20-1
D gene: .
CDR3 length: 15
CDR3 protein: CSARVFAGMNTEAFF
CDR3 DNA: TGCAGTGCTAGAGTCTTTGCAGGGATGAACACTGAAGCTTTCTTT

clone size: once
J gene: TRBJ2-2
V gene: TRBV18
D gene: .
CDR3 length: 15
CDR3 protein: CASSPGTMNTGELFF
CDR3 DNA: TGTGCCAGCTCACCGGGGACGATGAACACCGGGGAGCTGTTTTTT

clone size: .
J gene: TRBJ1-5
V gene: TRBV2
D gene: .
CDR3 length: 15
CDR3 protein: CASSPLLGVNQPQHF
CDR3 DNA: TGTGCCAGCAGTCCCCTTCTAGGAGTCAATCAGCCCCAGCATTTT

clone size: few
J gene: TRBJ2-7
V gene: TRBV4-1
D gene: TRBD1
CDR3 length: 15
CDR3 protein: CASSQVLTGVYEQYF
CDR3 DNA: TGCGCCAGCAGCCAAGTTTTGACAGGGGTCTACGAGCAGTACTTC

clone size: .
J gene: TRBJ2-7
V gene: TRBV7-8
D gene: TRBD2
CDR3 length: 14
CDR3 protein: CASSRTSGSDEQYF
CDR3 DNA: TGTGCCAGCAGCCGGACTAGCGGGAGTGACGAGCAGTACTTC

clone size: .
J gene: TRBJ2-7
V gene: TRBV19
D gene: .
CDR3 length: 11
CDR3 protein: CASSWGYEQYF
CDR3 DNA: TGTGCCAGTAGTTGGGGGTACGAGCAGTACTTC

clone size: few
J gene: TRBJ1-2
V gene: TRBV6-6
D gene: .
CDR3 length: 16
CDR3 protein: CASSYSGTTGNYGYTF
CDR3 DNA: TGTGCCAGCAGTTACTCGGGAACAACAGGAAACTATGGCTACACCTTC

clone size: many
J gene: TRBJ1-6
V gene: TRBV18
D gene: TRBD1
CDR3 length: 15
CDR3 protein: CASSPRTGGSSPLHF
CDR3 DNA: TGTGCCAGCTCACCAAGGACAGGGGGCTCCTCACCCCTCCACTTT

clone size: few
J gene: TRBJ2-7
V gene: TRBV12-5
D gene: TRBD2
CDR3 length: 17
CDR3 protein: CASGTPGTSGSSYEQYF
CDR3 DNA: TGTGCTAGTGGAACCCCCGGGACTAGCGGGAGCTCCTACGAGCAGTACTTC

clone size: many
J gene: TRBJ2-7
V gene: TRBV11-2
D gene: .
CDR3 length: 15
CDR3 protein: CASSLGGGRSYEQYF
CDR3 DNA: TGTGCCAGCAGCTTAGGAGGGGGGCGCTCCTACGAGCAGTACTTC

clone size: many
J gene: TRBJ1-6
V gene: TRBV6-1
D gene: TRBD1
CDR3 length: 15
CDR3 protein: CASSDTQGRNSPLHF
CDR3 DNA: TGTGCCAGCAGTGACACACAGGGGAGAAATTCACCCCTCCACTTT

clone size: .
J gene: TRBJ2-1
V gene: TRBV5-1
D gene: TRBD1
CDR3 length: 14
CDR3 protein: CASSFDRGGNEQFF
CDR3 DNA: TGCGCCAGCAGCTTCGACAGGGGGGGGAATGAGCAGTTCTTC

clone size: medium-sized
J gene: TRBJ2-6
V gene: TRBV3-1
D gene: .
CDR3 length: 13
CDR3 protein: CASSQGGANVLTF
CDR3 DNA: TGTGCCAGCAGCCAAGGTGGGGCCAACGTCCTGACTTTC

clone size: .
J gene: TRBJ2-1
V gene: TRBV20-1
D gene: TRBD2
CDR3 length: 16
CDR3 protein: CSARARLAGPYNEQFF
CDR3 DNA: TGCAGTGCTAGAGCCAGACTAGCGGGGCCTTACAATGAGCAGTTCTTC

clone size: few
J gene: TRBJ1-5
V gene: TRBV6-2/TRBV6-3
D gene: .
CDR3 length: 13
CDR3 protein: CASSYTDPHPQHF
CDR3 DNA: TGTGCCAGCAGTTATACGGATCCTCATCCCCAGCATTTT

clone size: .
J gene: TRBJ2-7
V gene: TRBV6-2/TRBV6-3
D gene: .
CDR3 length: 14
CDR3 protein: CATTDDLSSYEQYF
CDR3 DNA: TGTGCCACCACCGACGATCTGAGCTCCTACGAGCAGTACTTC

clone size: few
J gene: TRBJ2-2
V gene: TRBV9
D gene: .
CDR3 length: 16
CDR3 protein: CASSPRLLWVTGELFF
CDR3 DNA: TGTGCCAGCAGCCCCCGTTTGTTGTGGGTCACCGGGGAGCTGTTTTTT

clone size: .
J gene: TRBJ1-1
V gene: TRBV10-3
D gene: .
CDR3 length: 15
CDR3 protein: CAISELGGMNTEAFF
CDR3 DNA: TGTGCCATCAGTGAGTTGGGGGGAATGAACACTGAAGCTTTCTTT

clone size: large
J gene: TRBJ2-3
V gene: TRBV30
D gene: .
CDR3 length: 15
CDR3 protein: CAWSGLGFIADTQYF
CDR3 DNA: TGTGCCTGGAGTGGATTGGGTTTTATCGCAGATACGCAGTATTTT